These T cell receptor beta chains were read from a single sample in a study of blood T cell repertoires in COVID-19. Here immunoSEQ multiplex PCR was the method, and the copy in TCRdb shows in-frame clones only, minus some. This table holds about 310,000 clones, more than 70% found once. The sample comprised peripheral blood. The receptors come from a woman between 50 and 59 years old who had recovered from COVID-19. Both conserved end residues are part of each CDR3. Each record gives: clone size, D gene, J gene, V gene, CDR3 protein, CDR3 DNA. A D gene is named only where the DNA matches it firmly. Part of the rows lack a size; the others show once, few, many or a class for expanded clones.

size: NA
D: TRBD1
J: TRBJ1-2
V: TRBV30
CDR3: CAFPGTGGPYGYTF
DNA: TGTGCCTTTCCCGGGACAGGGGGACCCTATGGCTACACCTTC

size: NA
D: TRBD1
J: TRBJ1-1
V: TRBV7-2
CDR3: CASSQGTGGRTEAFF
DNA: TGTGCCAGCAGCCAGGGGACAGGGGGGAGAACTGAAGCTTTCTTT

size: NA
D: TRBD2
J: TRBJ2-5
V: TRBV2
CDR3: CASSPGLAGVETQYF
DNA: TGTGCCAGCAGCCCGGGACTAGCGGGGGTTGAGACCCAGTACTTC

size: NA
D: TRBD1
J: TRBJ2-7
V: TRBV6-5
CDR3: CASSPGQGSYEQYF
DNA: TGTGCCAGCAGTCCAGGACAGGGCTCCTACGAGCAGTACTTC

size: NA
D: TRBD1
J: TRBJ1-2
V: TRBV10-2
CDR3: CASRRDRGYGYTF
DNA: TGCGCCAGCAGACGGGACAGGGGATATGGCTACACCTTC

size: few
D: NA
J: TRBJ1-3
V: TRBV29-1
CDR3: CSVGAGTGNTIYF
DNA: TGCAGCGTTGGGGCAGGTACTGGAAACACCATATATTTT

size: NA
D: TRBD1
J: TRBJ2-7
V: TRBV19
CDR3: CASSPTGTGNYEQYF
DNA: TGTGCCAGTAGTCCGACCGGGACAGGGAACTACGAGCAGTACTTC

size: NA
D: NA
J: TRBJ1-2
V: TRBV5-4
CDR3: CASSPGGRWLYGYTF
DNA: TGTGCCAGCAGCCCGGGGGGTCGCTGGCTGTATGGCTACACCTTC

size: NA
D: TRBD2
J: TRBJ2-3
V: TRBV29-1
CDR3: CSVRTSGSSDTQYF
DNA: TGCAGCGTAAGGACTAGCGGGAGTTCAGATACGCAGTATTTT

size: NA
D: NA
J: TRBJ1-3
V: TRBV6-5
CDR3: CASSYGGSSGNTIYF
DNA: TGTGCCAGCAGTTACGGGGGGAGCTCTGGAAACACCATATATTTT

size: NA
D: NA
J: TRBJ1-3
V: TRBV5-1
CDR3: CASSPEVTYSGNTIYF
DNA: TGCGCCAGCAGCCCCGAAGTAACTTACTCTGGAAACACCATATATTTT

size: NA
D: NA
J: TRBJ1-1
V: TRBV10-3
CDR3: CAISDQGTSTTEAFF
DNA: TGTGCCATCAGTGACCAGGGGACGTCGACCACTGAAGCTTTCTTT

size: NA
D: NA
J: TRBJ2-7
V: TRBV6-6
CDR3: CASVSGGEYGQYF
DNA: TGTGCCAGCGTGTCCGGGGGTGAGTACGGGCAGTACTTC

size: NA
D: TRBD1
J: TRBJ2-1
V: TRBV7-2
CDR3: CASSLTGQGREQFF
DNA: TGTGCCAGCAGCTTAACCGGACAGGGAAGGGAGCAGTTCTTC

size: NA
D: NA
J: TRBJ1-2
V: TRBV28
CDR3: CASSFQGSGYTF
DNA: TGTGCCAGCAGTTTTCAGGGGTCTGGCTACACCTTC

size: NA
D: NA
J: TRBJ1-1
V: TRBV29-1
CDR3: CSVEAGEKTFF
DNA: TGCAGCGTTGAGGCTGGGGAGAAAACTTTCTTT

size: NA
D: TRBD1
J: TRBJ2-7
V: TRBV5-3
CDR3: CARSSSGTGAEQYF
DNA: TGTGCCAGAAGCTCCTCTGGGACAGGGGCCGAGCAGTACTTC

size: few
D: NA
J: TRBJ2-7
V: TRBV2
CDR3: CASSVGRPSTYEQYF
DNA: TGTGCCAGCAGTGTGGGGAGGCCAAGTACCTACGAGCAGTACTTC

size: NA
D: TRBD1
J: TRBJ1-2
V: TRBV28
CDR3: CASSLRGQGWSYYGYTF
DNA: TGTGCCAGCAGTTTACGGGGACAGGGTTGGTCTTACTATGGCTACACCTTC

size: few
D: NA
J: TRBJ1-2
V: TRBV6-5
CDR3: CASITSPQGWYGYTF
DNA: TGTGCCAGCATCACATCCCCCCAGGGGTGGTATGGCTACACCTTC

size: NA
D: NA
J: TRBJ1-1
V: TRBV7-9
CDR3: CASRKTGPPEAFF
DNA: TGTGCCAGCAGAAAAACAGGGCCTCCTGAAGCTTTCTTT

size: NA
D: TRBD1
J: TRBJ2-6
V: TRBV5-4
CDR3: CASGQGVTGANVLTF
DNA: TGTGCCAGCGGACAGGGGGTGACTGGGGCCAACGTCCTGACTTTC

size: NA
D: NA
J: TRBJ1-4
V: TRBV5-1
CDR3: CASTAQGNEKLFF
DNA: TGCGCCAGCACAGCCCAGGGGAATGAAAAACTGTTTTTT

size: NA
D: TRBD1
J: TRBJ2-7
V: TRBV5-4
CDR3: CASSLQGAEMEQYF
DNA: TGTGCCAGCAGCCTTCAGGGGGCGGAAATGGAGCAGTACTTC

size: once
D: NA
J: TRBJ2-5
V: TRBV13
CDR3: CASSFIDQETQYF
DNA: TGTGCCAGCAGCTTTATAGACCAAGAGACCCAGTACTTC

size: NA
D: NA
J: TRBJ2-3
V: TRBV19
CDR3: CASRQTRRDNTDTQYF
DNA: TGTGCCAGTAGGCAGACCCGCCGGGACAACACAGATACGCAGTATTTT

size: NA
D: NA
J: TRBJ2-7
V: TRBV7-2
CDR3: CASSFSGVEQYF
DNA: TGTGCCAGCAGCTTCTCAGGGGTTGAGCAGTACTTC

size: NA
D: NA
J: TRBJ1-6
V: TRBV9
CDR3: CASSVGDTDNSPLHF
DNA: TGTGCCAGCAGCGTAGGGGACACCGATAATTCACCCCTCCACTTT

size: NA
D: TRBD1
J: TRBJ2-5
V: TRBV5-1
CDR3: CASSVSGGNMEGEETQYF
DNA: TGCGCCAGCAGCGTCTCAGGGGGCAATATGGAAGGAGAGGAGACCCAGTACTTC

size: NA
D: NA
J: TRBJ2-7
V: TRBV29-1
CDR3: CSVEGGWGVEQYF
DNA: TGCAGCGTTGAAGGGGGATGGGGGGTTGAGCAGTACTTC

size: NA
D: NA
J: TRBJ2-1
V: TRBV19
CDR3: CASSIRYSYNEQFF
DNA: TGTGCCAGTAGTATTCGTTACTCCTACAATGAGCAGTTCTTC

size: NA
D: NA
J: TRBJ2-5
V: TRBV7-3
CDR3: CASSPTGFGETQYF
DNA: TGTGCCAGCAGCCCGACCGGGTTCGGGGAGACCCAGTACTTC

size: NA
D: TRBD2
J: TRBJ2-1
V: TRBV14
CDR3: CASSQPGLAGVGSYNEQFF
DNA: TGTGCCAGCAGCCAGCCGGGACTAGCGGGAGTAGGTTCCTACAATGAGCAGTTCTTC

size: NA
D: NA
J: TRBJ2-3
V: TRBV6-2/TRBV6-3
CDR3: CASSYSQVTDTQYF
DNA: TGTGCCAGCAGTTACTCACAGGTCACAGATACGCAGTATTTT

size: NA
D: TRBD1
J: TRBJ1-5
V: TRBV4-3
CDR3: CASSQTGGGNQPQHF
DNA: TGCGCCAGCAGCCAAACAGGGGGGGGCAATCAGCCCCAGCATTTT

size: NA
D: NA
J: TRBJ1-1
V: TRBV9
CDR3: CASSVSVGLTEAFF
DNA: TGTGCCAGCAGCGTATCGGTGGGCCTCACTGAAGCTTTCTTT

size: once
D: TRBD2
J: TRBJ2-5
V: TRBV4-3
CDR3: CASSLGTSGGQETQYF
DNA: TGCGCCAGCAGCCTTGGGACTAGCGGGGGGCAAGAGACCCAGTACTTC

size: NA
D: NA
J: TRBJ1-6
V: TRBV28
CDR3: CAGGSVPNSPLHF
DNA: TGTGCCGGTGGGAGTGTACCCAATTCACCCCTCCACTTT

size: NA
D: NA
J: TRBJ2-1
V: TRBV4-1
CDR3: CASSRTVGGYNEQFF
DNA: TGCGCCAGCAGCCGGACTGTCGGGGGATACAATGAGCAGTTCTTC

size: NA
D: NA
J: TRBJ2-4
V: TRBV9
CDR3: CASSVEGEGNIQYF
DNA: TGTGCCAGCAGCGTAGAAGGGGAAGGTAACATTCAGTACTTC

size: NA
D: TRBD2
J: TRBJ2-5
V: TRBV10-3
CDR3: CAISEASGSWGQETQYF
DNA: TGTGCCATCAGTGAGGCTAGCGGGAGCTGGGGCCAAGAGACCCAGTACTTC

size: NA
D: TRBD1
J: TRBJ2-2
V: TRBV5-1
CDR3: CASSKSGQGNTGELFF
DNA: TGCGCCAGCAGCAAATCGGGACAGGGAAACACCGGGGAGCTGTTTTTT

size: NA
D: NA
J: TRBJ2-1
V: TRBV5-6
CDR3: CASSPRYNEQFF
DNA: TGTGCCAGCAGCCCCAGGTACAATGAGCAGTTCTTC

size: NA
D: TRBD1
J: TRBJ2-7
V: TRBV6-2/TRBV6-3
CDR3: CASSLTGGTYEQYF
DNA: TGTGCCAGCAGCTTAACAGGGGGTACCTACGAGCAGTACTTC

size: NA
D: NA
J: TRBJ1-2
V: TRBV4-1
CDR3: CASSQVGRALYGYTF
DNA: TGCGCCAGCAGCCAAGTGGGCAGGGCCCTCTATGGCTACACCTTC

size: NA
D: NA
J: TRBJ2-7
V: TRBV28
CDR3: CASSLYRTNYEQYF
DNA: TGTGCCAGCAGTTTATATCGAACTAACTACGAGCAGTACTTC

size: few
D: NA
J: TRBJ1-2
V: TRBV28
CDR3: CAIQDLSGGYTF
DNA: TGTGCCATCCAAGACCTAAGCGGAGGCTACACCTTC

size: few
D: NA
J: TRBJ1-2
V: TRBV13
CDR3: CASSLYQGMDYGYTF
DNA: TGTGCCAGCAGCTTATATCAGGGGATGGACTATGGCTACACCTTC

size: NA
D: TRBD1
J: TRBJ1-1
V: TRBV7-2
CDR3: CASSLAGQGNTEAFF
DNA: TGTGCCAGCAGCTTAGCGGGACAGGGAAACACTGAAGCTTTCTTT

size: NA
D: TRBD1
J: TRBJ1-2
V: TRBV4-3
CDR3: CASSYSGQGAVGYTF
DNA: TGCGCCAGCAGCTACTCGGGACAGGGGGCCGTTGGCTACACCTTC

size: NA
D: NA
J: TRBJ2-1
V: TRBV11-2
CDR3: CASSSGPRVHEQFF
DNA: TGTGCCAGCAGCAGTGGCCCCCGGGTCCATGAGCAGTTCTTC

size: NA
D: NA
J: TRBJ2-3
V: TRBV3-1/TRBV3-2
CDR3: CASSQDLREQGGTDTQYF
DNA: TGTGCCAGCAGCCAAGATCTAAGGGAACAAGGGGGCACAGATACGCAGTATTTT

size: NA
D: TRBD1
J: TRBJ1-2
V: TRBV6-5
CDR3: CASIPGTGNYGYTF
DNA: TGTGCCAGCATCCCCGGGACAGGGAACTATGGCTACACCTTC